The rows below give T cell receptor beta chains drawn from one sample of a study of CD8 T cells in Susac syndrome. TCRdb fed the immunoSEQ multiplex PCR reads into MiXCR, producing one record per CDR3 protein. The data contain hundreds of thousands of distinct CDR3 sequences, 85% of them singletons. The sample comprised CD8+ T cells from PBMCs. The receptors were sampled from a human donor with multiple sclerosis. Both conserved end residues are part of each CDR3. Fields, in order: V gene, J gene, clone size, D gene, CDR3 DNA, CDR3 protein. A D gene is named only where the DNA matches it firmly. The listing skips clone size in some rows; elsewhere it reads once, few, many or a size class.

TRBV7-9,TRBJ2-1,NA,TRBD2,TGTGCCAGCAGCACTAGCGGGAGGGCCGATGAGCAGTTCTTC,CASSTSGRADEQFF
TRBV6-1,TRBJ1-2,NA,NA,TGTGCCAGCAAATTACGGCCGAGTATGGGGCCAGGGGACTATGGCTACACCTTC,CASKLRPSMGPGDYGYTF
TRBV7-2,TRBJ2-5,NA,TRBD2,TGTGCCAGCAGGGTAGGCACCCTAGCGGGACTTCAAGAGACCCAGTACTTC,CASRVGTLAGLQETQYF
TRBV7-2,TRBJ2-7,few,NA,TGTGCCAGCAGCTTAGTTCACCCGACGTACGAGCAGTACTTC,CASSLVHPTYEQYF
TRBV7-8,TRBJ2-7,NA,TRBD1,TGTGCCAGCAGCACATGGGCAGGGGGCTACGAGCAGTACTTC,CASSTWAGGYEQYF
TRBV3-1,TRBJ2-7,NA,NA,TGTGCCAGCAGCCAAGAACTTTCGCAGGGTCTCGCCTACGAGCAGTACTTC,CASSQELSQGLAYEQYF
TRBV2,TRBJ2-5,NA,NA,TGTGCCAGAACGGGCCTCCAAGAGACCCAGTACTTC,CARTGLQETQYF
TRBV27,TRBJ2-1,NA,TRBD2,TGTGCCAGCAGTTTTTCTAGCGGGAGGGCCAATGAGCAGTTCTTC,CASSFSSGRANEQFF
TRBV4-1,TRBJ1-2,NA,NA,TGCGCCAGCAGCCGTGAGGACTATGGCTACACCTTC,CASSREDYGYTF
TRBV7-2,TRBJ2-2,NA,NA,TGTGCCAGCAGGCTAACTCCAGGGCTTCAGCTGAACGGGGAGCTGTTTTTT,CASRLTPGLQLNGELFF
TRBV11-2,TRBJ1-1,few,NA,TGTGCCAGCAGCTTCCTTAGCGGGAGGACCACTGAAGCTTTCTTT,CASSFLSGRTTEAFF
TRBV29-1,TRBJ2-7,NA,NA,TGCAGCGTGAGGGGGGGACAGACCTACGAGCAGTACTTC,CSVRGGQTYEQYF
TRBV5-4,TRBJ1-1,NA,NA,TGTGCCAGCAGACCGACAAAGAACACTGAAGCTTTCTTT,CASRPTKNTEAFF
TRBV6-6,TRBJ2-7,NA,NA,TGTGCCAGCAGTTACGTCCGGGGACTTCACGAGCAGTACTTC,CASSYVRGLHEQYF
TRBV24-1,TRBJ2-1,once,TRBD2,TGTGCCACCAGTGATTTGCCTAGCGGGAGGGCCTATGAGCAGTTCTTC,CATSDLPSGRAYEQFF
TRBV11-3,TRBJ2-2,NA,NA,TGTGCCAGCAGCTTAGAAACCGGGGAGCTGTTTTTT,CASSLETGELFF
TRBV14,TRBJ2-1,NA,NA,TGTGCCAGCAGCCAGGGTCTGTATGAGCAGTTCTTC,CASSQGLYEQFF
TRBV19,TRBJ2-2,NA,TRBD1,TGTGCCAGTAGTATGATGACAGGGATTACCGGGGAGCTGTTTTTT,CASSMMTGITGELFF
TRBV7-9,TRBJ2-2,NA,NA,TGTGCCAGCAACGAGTTGCCCGGGGAGCTGTTTTTT,CASNELPGELFF